These 20 T cell receptor beta chains were sequenced from one sample in a study of blood T cell repertoires in COVID-19. The data were produced by immunoSEQ multiplex PCR, yet TCRdb's version contains in-frame clones alone and is incomplete. The sample has about 280,000 clones; roughly 85% are singletons. Sample: PBMCs or T cells enriched from blood (not recorded which). The receptors shown here come from a woman aged 50 to 65 who had recovered from COVID-19.

V gene TRBV29-1 combines with J gene TRBJ2-2; possibly TRBD1 for D (6 bases). The CDR3 is 13 amino acids. The V end lost 4 bases, the J end lost 3 bases, and 9 bases lay between the germline ends. Germline V gene lookup returns CDR1 SQVTM and CDR2 ANQGSEA. CDR3 bases: TGCAGCGTTGGGGGGCCCGACACCGGGGAGCTGTTTTTT. It translates to CSVGGPDTGELFF.

The chain links TRBV4-2 to TRBJ1-2, with 9 bases aligning to TRBD1. Germline V gene sequence: CDR1 LGHNA, CDR2 YNFKEQ. CDR3 length: 15 amino acids. J was trimmed by 3 bases and V by 2 bases; bases with no gene match: 4. CDR3 nucleotides: TGTGCCAGCAGCCAATGGACAGGGGAAGACTATGGCTACACCTTC. It yields the protein CASSQWTGEDYGYTF.

This rearrangement joins TRBV5-1 to TRBJ1-2; D gene unclear. V was trimmed by 0 bases and J by 2 bases, leaving 11 bases between them. The CDR3 is 15 residues long. Per germline, CDR1 SGHRS and CDR2 YFSETQ. The chain's CDR3 is CASSLGTGENYGYTF. For the CDR3, the DNA is TGCGCCAGCAGCTTGGGTACCGGGGAAAACTATGGCTACACCTTC.

The chain recombines TRBV30 with TRBJ1-2, with D possibly matching TRBD1 (6 bases). Between the trimmed V and J ends, which lost 2 bases and 0 bases, there was a span of 10 bases. CDR1 GTSNPN and CDR2 SVGIG come from the germline V gene (reference sequence). The CDR3 is made up of 14 amino acids. DNA for the CDR3: TGTGCCTGGAGTAGAGGGGGAACTAACTATGGCTACACCTTC. Translated, it gives CAWSRGGTNYGYTF.

The CDR3 DNA is TGTGCCAGCAGTTACTCTACATTCTCCTACGAGCAGTACTTC. It encodes CASSYSTFSYEQYF. J is TRBJ2-7 and V is TRBV6-5; D call uncertain. The CDR3 covers 14 residues. Germline loops: CDR1 MNHEY, CDR2 SVGAGI. The V end was cut by 0 bases, the J end by 0 bases, with 6 bases between.

The rearrangement joins TRBV27 to TRBJ2-3; no firm D call. The CDR3 has 14 residues. The germline V and J ends were trimmed by 5 bases and 4 bases, with 13 bases remaining between them. Germline loops: CDR1 MNHEY, CDR2 SMNVEV (reference sequence). The CDR3 nucleotides are TGTGCCAGCAGTCCCGATCTAGTCCCAGATACGCAGTATTTT. It is translated as CASSPDLVPDTQYF.

The chain carries TRBV5-1 and TRBJ2-7, with 11 nucleotides matching TRBD2. V dropped 0 bases and J dropped 5; count of bases not matched to a gene: 4. The CDR3 contains 15 residues. CDR1 and CDR2 from the germline V gene are SGHRS and YFSETQ. CDR3 nucleotides: TGCGCCAGCAGCTTGGGGACTAGCGGGCTCCACGAGCAGTACTTC. Translated, it gives CASSLGTSGLHEQYF.

The chain uses TRBV11-2 and TRBJ1-1; tentatively, D is TRBD1 (5 bases). Germline values: CDR1 SGHAT, CDR2 FQNNGV. The CDR3 consists of 15 residues. V was shortened by 2 bases and J by 10 bases, with 20 bases between the two germline ends. The CDR3 bases are TGTGCCAGCAGCTTAACAACGACAGACACCTCTGGAGCTTTCTTT. It encodes CASSLTTTDTSGAFF.

The chain carries TRBV2 and TRBJ2-7; TRBD1 might be the D (6 bases). V gave up 7 bases and J gave up 3 bases, with 16 bases separating them. Germline lookup yields CDR1 SNHLY and CDR2 FYNNEI. The CDR3 is 14 residues long. In DNA, the CDR3 is TGTGCCAGCACCGCAACCGGGACAAACTACGAGCAGTACTTC. Translated: CASTATGTNYEQYF.

The gene calls are TRBV19 and TRBJ2-1; TRBD2 aligns across 7 bases. CDR3 size: 17 residues. Germline assignment: CDR1 LNHDA and CDR2 SQIVND (reference sequence). The V segment lost 5 bases and the J segment 4 bases; nucleotides outside the gene matches: 14. In DNA, the CDR3 is TGTGCCAGTAGTCTATCGGCCGCCGCGGGGGAATACAATGAGCAGTTCTTC. As protein: CASSLSAAAGEYNEQFF. Full variable domain (missing parts from reference TRBV19 and TRBJ2-1): DGGITQSPKYLFRKEGQNVTLSCEQNLNHDAMYWYRQDPGQGLRLIYYSQIVNDFQKGDIAEGYSVSREKKESFPLTVTSAQKNPTAFYLCASSLSAAAGEYNEQFFGPGTRLTVL.

The chain employs TRBV5-1 and TRBJ1-1, with 9 bases that match TRBD1. With V trimmed by 3 bases and J by 4 bases, 4 bases remained unmatched. The CDR3 totals 14 residues. Germline V lookup: CDR1 SGHRS, CDR2 YFSETQ. In nucleotides, the CDR3 is TGCGCCAGCAGCTCTACAGGGGGCCTCACTGAAGCTTTCTTT. Residues: CASSSTGGLTEAFF.

The V gene is TRBV11-2, the J gene TRBJ2-1; possible D gene TRBD1, 6 bases. Germline V lookup: CDR1 SGHAT, CDR2 FQNNGV. The CDR3 covers 14 residues. Trimming left V 3 bases short and J 8 bases short, with 14 bases between. This chain's CDR3 is CASSFKGVGDEQFF. Here the CDR3 DNA reads TGTGCCAGCAGCTTTAAGGGGGTCGGGGATGAGCAGTTCTTC. The complete variable domain, with remaining parts taken from reference TRBV11-2 and TRBJ2-1, reads EAGVAQSPRYKIIEKRQSVAFWCNPISGHATLYWYQQILGQGPKLLIQFQNNGVVDDSQLPKDRFSAERLKGVDSTLKIQPAKLEDSAVYLCASSFKGVGDEQFFGPGTRLTVL.

This chain connects TRBV7-2 to TRBJ2-4; D perhaps matches TRBD2 (6 bases). Germline V gene lookup returns CDR1 SGHTA and CDR2 FQGNSA. Trimming removed 1 base at V and 6 bases at J, with 10 bases between. This CDR3 spans 14 amino acids. The CDR3 reads CASSLVRGRNIQYF. The CDR3 DNA reads as TGTGCCAGCAGCTTAGTGCGGGGCCGAAACATTCAGTACTTC.

The genes are TRBV7-6 and TRBJ2-1, with 15 bases identical to TRBD2. J lost 8 bases, V lost 5 bases, and 7 bases had no gene match. CDR3 size: 16 residues. In germline, CDR1 is SGHVS, CDR2 FNYEAQ. The CDR3 is CASSPGLAGGQYEQFF. DNA of the CDR3: TGTGCCAGCAGCCCCGGACTAGCGGGGGGGCAATATGAGCAGTTCTTC.

This clone was counted once. This chain links TRBV5-4 with TRBJ2-1; TRBD2 aligns across 14 bases. Trimming removed 3 bases from V and 9 bases from J; junction bases left unmatched: 8. This CDR3 comprises 16 residues. Per the germline V gene, CDR1 is SGHNT and CDR2 is YYREEE (reference sequence). The CDR3 loop reads CASSSLTSGGAGEQFF. The CDR3 bases are TGTGCCAGCAGCTCCCTGACTAGCGGGGGGGCCGGTGAGCAGTTCTTC.

The genes are TRBV24-1 and TRBJ1-1, with D unclear. CDR3 length equals 17 residues. V was trimmed by 2 bases and J by 5 bases, leaving 20 bases between them. Germline V gene lookup returns CDR1 KGHDR and CDR2 SFDVKD. The DNA for the CDR3 is TGTGCCACCAGTGATTCCCGACGAGGAGGTGTGGGAACTGAAGCTTTCTTT. Amino acid sequence: CATSDSRRGGVGTEAFF.

The chain employs TRBV6-6 and TRBJ1-2, with TRBD1 matching over 7 bases. Trimming at V came to 7 bases and at J to 8 bases, leaving 13 bases not matched to a gene. CDR1 and CDR2 (germline): MNHNY, SVGAGI (reference sequence). The CDR3 contains 14 residues. The CDR3 nucleotides read TGTGCCAGCAATTTAGACAGGGCTGTTAGGGGCTACACCTTC. It codes for CASNLDRAVRGYTF.

The chain links TRBV6-5 to TRBJ2-5, with 7 bases identical to TRBD2. The length of the CDR3 is 11 residues. Germline CDR1 is MNHEY and CDR2 is SVGAGI. J gave up 6 bases and V 8 bases, and 3 bases lay outside the gene matches. The CDR3 sequence: CASLGGKTQYF. The CDR3 region has the DNA TGTGCCAGCCTGGGGGGGAAGACCCAGTACTTC.

The table lists this clone with a few counts. The chain has TRBV19 and TRBJ2-1, with TRBD2 identical over 7 bases. The trim removed 5 bases at V and 3 bases at J, leaving 1 base unmatched. The germline V gene has CDR1 LNHDA and CDR2 SQIVND (reference sequence). CDR3 size: 13 residues. This CDR3 is CASSPGGYNEQFF. In DNA form, the CDR3 reads TGTGCCAGTAGTCCGGGGGGCTACAATGAGCAGTTCTTC.

The J gene is TRBJ1-1, the V gene TRBV5-5, with unresolved D. Germline assignment: CDR1 SGHKS and CDR2 YYEKEE (reference sequence). The ends were cut back, 4 bases at V and 0 bases at J, with 13 bases in the middle. The CDR3 is made up of 15 amino acids. The CDR3 DNA follows: TGTGCCAGCAGCCCGAGGGCCAGCGTGAACACTGAAGCTTTCTTT. Translation: CASSPRASVNTEAFF.